One and the same sample provided the 27 T cell receptor beta chains below, sequenced in a study of T cells after yellow fever vaccination. A single record per CDR3 protein comes from TCRdb applying MiXCR to the 5' RACE reads. The sample has approximately 110,000 distinct CDR3 sequences; 7.4% are singletons. Sequences were derived from CD4+ T cells sorted from PBMCs, sampled 10 to 11 days after the first yellow fever vaccination. These receptor sequences come from a young man who received the YFV17D yellow fever vaccine.

This clonotype was recorded at least ten times. CDR3 residues: CASSLVGQAGEAFF. The CDR3 nucleotides read TGTGCCAGCAGCTTAGTGGGGCAGGCGGGCGAAGCTTTCTTT. The chain is built from TRBV7-2 and TRBJ1-1; possible D gene TRBD1, 5 bases. CDR1 is SGHTA, CDR2 FQGNSA, per germline. CDR3 size: 14 residues. The V end lost 1 base, the J end lost 8 bases, and 14 bases lay between the germline ends.

There are many counts of this clonotype. The J gene is TRBJ2-3, the V gene TRBV5-1; perhaps TRBD1 as D (5 bases). Germline-derived CDR1 and CDR2 are SGHRS and YFSETQ. The CDR3 has 12 amino acids. Trimming stripped 4 bases from V and 11 bases from J, with 14 bases between. The CDR3 loop is CASSQGGVGQYF. CDR3 DNA: TGCGCCAGCAGCCAGGGTGGGGTTGGGCAGTATTTT.

This clonotype was counted many times. The gene calls are TRBV5-1 and TRBJ2-4; TRBD1 matches at 10 bases. CDR1 is SGHRS and CDR2 is YFSETQ in the germline V gene. This CDR3 has 12 residues. The ends lost 4 bases at V and 13 bases at J; junction bases unmatched: 5. The CDR3 protein is CASSGTGDGQYF. The CDR3 bases are TGCGCCAGCAGCGGGACAGGGGACGGACAGTACTTC.

This clonotype was seen more than once but under ten times. The chain joins TRBV7-2 to TRBJ1-2; the D is unclear. Germline V gene data show CDR1 as SGHTA and CDR2 as FQGNSA. Trimming took off 5 bases at V and 3 bases at J, with 16 bases between the two ends. CDR3 length: 15 residues. CDR3 nucleotides: TGTGCCAGCAGCATGAAGAACCCCCGGTACTATGGCTACACCTTC. Translation: CASSMKNPRYYGYTF.

This clonotype came up many times. J is TRBJ2-1 and V is TRBV24-1, with 8 bases matching TRBD1. The V segment lost 4 bases and the J segment 0 bases; nucleotides outside the gene matches: 4. The germline V gene encodes CDR1 KGHDR and CDR2 SFDVKD. The CDR3 has 16 amino acids. The CDR3 DNA reads TGTGCCACCAGTGACCCAACAGGGGGCTCCTACAATGAGCAGTTCTTC. This codes for CATSDPTGGSYNEQFF.

This chain uses TRBV10-3 with TRBJ2-7; 7 positions agree with TRBD2. The CDR3 covers 13 residues. Looked up from germline, CDR1 is ENHRY and CDR2 is SYGVKD. V gave up 7 bases and J gave up 3 bases; unmatched junction bases: 6. CDR3: CAINEVAGYEQYF. CDR3 bases: TGTGCCATCAATGAAGTAGCGGGCTACGAGCAGTACTTC.

This clonotype was picked up many times. The chain couples TRBV2 to TRBJ1-1, with D possibly being TRBD1 (6 bases). The CDR3 is 12 residues long. Germline V gene sequence: CDR1 SNHLY, CDR2 FYNNEI. V shed 6 bases and J shed 10 bases, with 15 bases lying between them. The CDR3 DNA reads as TGTGCCAGCAGATCCCTCGGGGGCCGAGCTTTCTTT. Its protein product is CASRSLGGRAFF.

This clonotype was counted many times. The DNA for the CDR3 is TGTGCCAGCAGTTACGGGCTCCATGAAAAACTGTTTTTT. Its protein product is CASSYGLHEKLFF. The chain joins TRBV6-5 to TRBJ1-4; D unclear. The CDR3 totals 13 residues. Germline loops: CDR1 MNHEY, CDR2 SVGAGI. Between the trimmed V and J ends, which lost 2 bases and 6 bases, there was a span of 7 bases.

Many counts were recorded for this clonotype. V usage is TRBV5-1 and J usage is TRBJ2-3; D possibly corresponds to TRBD2 (6 bases). This CDR3 spans 12 amino acids. Trimming took 7 bases from V and 5 from J, leaving 11 bases between them. CDR1 SGHRS and CDR2 YFSETQ come from the germline V gene. The CDR3 is CASGLEGDTQYF. The CDR3 bases are TGCGCCAGCGGTCTGGAGGGAGATACGCAGTATTTT.

A word on this clonotype: Possible read error: a much larger clone is one base away. The CDR3 end shows no conserved phenylalanine or tryptophan, and so a read error is likely. The chain is built from TRBV9 and TRBJ1-1; D remains unclear. This CDR3 has 15 residues. V lost 4 bases and J lost 5, with 18 bases in between. CDR1 SGDLS and CDR2 YYNGEE come from the germline V gene. CDR3 loop: CASSPSGTSRTEAFL. Written as DNA, the CDR3 is TGTGCCAGCAGCCCCTCTGGAACTTCGCGAACTGAAGCTTTCCTT.

This clonotype has ten or more counts. The V gene is TRBV20-1, the J gene TRBJ2-4, with a weak D call TRBD2 (6 bases). The germline CDR1 and CDR2 sequences are DFQATT and SNEGSKA (reference sequence). The CDR3 is 13 residues long. Trimming pared 0 bases from V and 6 bases from J, leaving 9 bases between. CDR3 residues: CSAREGTVNIQYF. The CDR3 coding sequence is TGCAGTGCTAGAGAGGGGACTGTAAACATTCAGTACTTC.

V and J are TRBV7-2 and TRBJ2-1; D may be TRBD2 (7 bases). Germline lookup yields CDR1 SGHTA and CDR2 FQGNSA. Trimming left V 5 bases short and J 0 bases short, with 14 bases between. CDR3 size: 16 residues. The CDR3 DNA sequence: TGTGCCAGCAGCGTAACGGGGGGCCGCTCCTACAATGAGCAGTTCTTC. Its translation: CASSVTGGRSYNEQFF.

This clonotype was counted at least ten times. The CDR3 region has the DNA TGTGCCAGCAGCTTCGGGGGAAGCTCACCCCTCCACTTT. Encoded protein: CASSFGGSSPLHF. The rearrangement uses TRBV7-9 and TRBJ1-6, with a weak D call TRBD1 (5 bases). This CDR3 is built from 13 residues. Germline V gene sequence: CDR1 SEHNR, CDR2 FQNEAQ (reference sequence). Trimming left V 3 bases short and J 10 bases short, with 10 bases between.

This clonotype was recorded at least ten times. The chain has TRBV5-1 and TRBJ2-1; TRBD1 aligns across 8 bases. There are 16 residues in the CDR3. Germline values: CDR1 SGHRS, CDR2 YFSETQ. The trim removed 4 bases at V and 5 bases at J, leaving 11 bases unmatched. The CDR3 nucleotides read TGCGCCAGCAGCCCGCGTCCCGGGACAGGAGACAATGAGCAGTTCTTC. It is translated as CASSPRPGTGDNEQFF. Together with reference TRBV5-1 and TRBJ2-1, the CDR3 gives the full variable domain: KAGVTQTPRYLIKTRGQQVTLSCSPISGHRSVSWYQQTPGQGLQFLFEYFSETQRNKGNFPGRFSGRQFSNSRSEMNVSTLELGDSALYLCASSPRPGTGDNEQFFGPGTRLTVL.

Many counts were recorded for this clonotype. The gene calls are TRBV12-3 or TRBV12-4 and TRBJ2-4; TRBD2 might be the D (6 bases). The CDR3 loop spans 13 amino acids. V was shortened by 3 bases and J by 8 bases, with 11 bases between the two germline ends. The CDR3 sequence: CASSFGRIHIQYF. The CDR3 nucleotides read TGTGCCAGCAGTTTTGGGAGGATACACATTCAGTACTTC.

In the case of this clonotype: A much larger clone lies one base from this, so it may be a read error. The rearrangement uses TRBV7-2 and TRBJ2-7; 7 bases map to TRBD1. CDR3 length: 14 amino acids. CDR1 is SGHTA and CDR2 is FQGNSA in the germline V gene. The chain's CDR3 is CASSLNRGTYELYF. Written as DNA, the CDR3 is TGTGCCAGCAGCTTAAACAGGGGTACCTACGAGCTGTACTTC.

Many counts were recorded for this clonotype. The chain employs TRBV6-1 and TRBJ2-1; 11 bases map to TRBD2. Losses at the gene ends were 6 bases for V and 2 bases for J; bases not matched to a gene: 3. Germline CDR1 is MNHNS and CDR2 is SASEGT. There are 15 residues in the CDR3. CDR3 sequence: CASRELAGAYNEQFF. CDR3 nucleotides: TGTGCCAGCAGGGAACTAGCGGGGGCCTACAATGAGCAGTTCTTC.

This clonotype was observed a handful of times. This rearrangement joins TRBV7-3 to TRBJ1-1, with D perhaps matching TRBD1 (6 bases). Germline assignment: CDR1 SGHTA and CDR2 FQGTGA. This CDR3 contains 14 residues. V was clipped by 5 bases and J by 7 bases, with 17 bases between them. The CDR3 DNA follows: TGTGCCAGCAGCCCACAGGGAGGGTCGGTTGAAGCTTTCTTT. It encodes CASSPQGGSVEAFF. Variable domain in full (rest from reference TRBV7-3 and TRBJ1-1): GAGVSQTPSNKVTEKGKYVELRCDPISGHTALYWYRQSLGQGPEFLIYFQGTGAADDSGLPNDRFFAVRPEGSVSTLKIQRTERGDSAVYLCASSPQGGSVEAFFGQGTRLTVV.

The V and J genes are TRBV27 and TRBJ2-7, with D unclear. The V end lost 6 bases, the J end lost 6 bases, and 21 bases lay between the germline ends. Germline CDR1 is MNHEY and CDR2 is SMNVEV (reference sequence). The CDR3 totals 15 residues. In DNA, the CDR3 is TGTGCCAGCAGGAAAGATTTTGTGTGGAAGTCCGAGCAGTACGTC. Its protein product is CASRKDFVWKSEQYV.

This clonotype was detected many times. The rearrangement joins TRBV10-3 to TRBJ2-3; 11 positions match TRBD1. V lost 4 bases, J lost 2 bases, and 2 bases stayed unmatched. The CDR3 totals 15 residues. The V gene's germline CDR1 is ENHRY and CDR2 SYGVKD. The CDR3 spells CAISADRGPTDTQYF. CDR3 in DNA: TGTGCCATCAGTGCGGACAGGGGGCCCACAGATACGCAGTATTTT.

This clonotype came up many times. V usage is TRBV9 and J usage is TRBJ1-4; D unclear. Trimming left V 4 bases short and J 4 bases short, with 8 bases between. Germline CDR1 reads SGDLS; CDR2 reads YYNGEE. The CDR3 is made up of 13 amino acids. This CDR3 is CASSRTLNEKLFF. As DNA, the CDR3 is TGTGCCAGCAGCAGAACTCTTAATGAAAAACTGTTTTTT. Complete variable domain (other parts from reference TRBV9 and TRBJ1-4): DSGVTQTPKHLITATGQRVTLRCSPRSGDLSVYWYQQSLDQGLQFLIQYYNGEERAKGNILERFSAQQFPDLHSELNLSSLELGDSALYFCASSRTLNEKLFFGSGTQLSVL.

In its sample, this clonotype was seen many times. The rearrangement links TRBV15 to TRBJ2-1; 10 bases align to TRBD2. The CDR3 runs 15 residues. Looked up from germline, CDR1 is LNHNV and CDR2 is YYDKDF (reference sequence). Germline trimming cut 0 bases from V and 9 bases from J; bases unmatched to any gene: 5. The CDR3 loop is CATSRDGTSAGEQFF. The CDR3 DNA reads as TGTGCCACCAGCAGAGATGGGACTAGCGCGGGTGAGCAGTTCTTC.

V and J are TRBV7-8 and TRBJ1-2; no clear D. The germline V and J ends were trimmed by 9 bases and 5 bases, with 13 bases remaining between them. The CDR3 consists of 12 residues. Per germline, CDR1 SGHVS and CDR2 FQNEAQ. In nucleotides, the CDR3 is TGTGCCAGGGGCCCCGGGCGATATGGCTACACCTTC. Its translation is CARGPGRYGYTF.

This clonotype was detected many times. The gene calls are TRBV12-3 or TRBV12-4 and TRBJ2-3; possibly TRBD2 for D (5 bases). Trimming cost V 7 bases and J 2 bases, with 10 bases left between them. This CDR3 has 13 amino acids. In DNA form, the CDR3 reads TGTGCCAGCACACTAGGATACACAGATACGCAGTATTTT. Its translation is CASTLGYTDTQYF.

This clonotype was detected ten times or more. The chain is built from TRBV7-8 and TRBJ2-1; D gene uncertain. The V gene's germline CDR1 is SGHVS and CDR2 FQNEAQ. The CDR3 is 13 residues long. Trimming left V 1 base short and J 4 bases short, with 5 bases between. In DNA, the CDR3 is TGTGCCAGCAGCTTAGACAGATACAATGAGCAGTTCTTC. Amino acids: CASSLDRYNEQFF. The entire variable domain, with the rest obtained from reference TRBV7-8 and TRBJ2-1, is as follows: GAGVSQSPRYKVAKRGQDVALRCDPISGHVSLFWYQQALGQGPEFLTYFQNEAQLDKSGLPSDRFFAERPEGSVSTLKIQRTQQEDSAVYLCASSLDRYNEQFFGPGTRLTVL.

This clonotype was observed many times. The V and J genes are TRBV5-1 and TRBJ1-2; TRBD1 aligns across 7 bases. Germline trimming cut 0 bases from V and 14 bases from J; bases unmatched to any gene: 13. CDR3 length: 14 amino acids. Germline V gives CDR1 SGHRS, CDR2 YFSETQ. The CDR3 sequence: CASSLDRGPPLETF. CDR3 bases: TGCGCCAGCAGCTTGGACAGGGGTCCTCCACTGGAGACCTTC. Drawing the rest from reference TRBV5-1 and TRBJ1-2, the complete variable domain is KAGVTQTPRYLIKTRGQQVTLSCSPISGHRSVSWYQQTPGQGLQFLFEYFSETQRNKGNFPGRFSGRQFSNSRSEMNVSTLELGDSALYLCASSLDRGPPLETFGSGTRLTVV.

This clonotype was detected many times. The chain joins TRBV20-1 to TRBJ1-6; D unresolved. Trimming took off 3 bases at V and 7 bases at J, with 7 bases between the two ends. From germline, CDR1 is DFQATT and CDR2 SNEGSKA (reference sequence). The CDR3 covers 12 residues. As DNA, the CDR3 is TGCAGTGCTAGCCTGGTAAATTCACCCCTCCACTTT. Residues: CSASLVNSPLHF.